These 6 T cell receptor beta chains originate from one sample sequenced in a study of PD-L1 blockade in urothelial cancer. Time point defined: pretreatment peripheral blood. Sequencing used immunoSEQ multiplex PCR; TCRdb keeps in-frame clones, though not all of them. The sample contains 80,000 to 90,000 clones, approximately 81% of which appear only once. The material sequenced was PBMCs, taken around atezolizumab (anti-PD-L1) treatment. Receptor source: a man aged 55 to 70 with urothelial cancer.

The V and J genes are TRBV19 and TRBJ2-3, with TRBD2 identical over 8 bases. V trimming: 6 bases; J trimming: 1 base; junction bases outside the gene matches: 6. Germline CDR1 LNHDA, CDR2 SQIVND (reference sequence). CDR3 length: 15 residues. The chain's CDR3 is CASRITSGGTDTQYF. The CDR3 DNA reads as TGTGCCAGTAGGATAACTAGCGGAGGCACAGATACGCAGTATTTT.

The gene calls are TRBV19 and TRBJ1-1, with D possibly matching TRBD1 (6 bases). Germline-derived CDR1 and CDR2 are LNHDA and SQIVND (reference sequence). V shed 10 bases and J shed 0 bases, with 18 bases lying between them. The CDR3 has 15 residues. The CDR3 reads CATFSRGGLNTEAFF. The CDR3 DNA reads as TGTGCCACCTTCTCGAGGGGGGGTCTGAACACTGAAGCTTTCTTT.

V gene TRBV5-1 combines with J gene TRBJ2-2, with 7 positions matching TRBD1. Germline values: CDR1 SGHRS, CDR2 YFSETQ. Trimming cost V 5 bases and J 0 bases; bases outside gene matches: 4. The CDR3 spans 15 residues. The CDR3 region is CASRKGTANTGELFF. CDR3 in DNA: TGCGCCAGCAGGAAAGGGACAGCGAACACCGGGGAGCTGTTTTTT.

J is TRBJ1-3 and V is TRBV30, with D unresolved. Per the germline V gene, CDR1 is GTSNPN and CDR2 is SVGIG (reference sequence). The CDR3 loop spans 12 amino acids. With 2 bases removed from V and 9 bases from J, the gap between germline ends came to 11 bases. The CDR3, as DNA: TGTGCCTGGAGTCCTGCGGTCCGCACCATATATTTT. This sequence encodes CAWSPAVRTIYF.

The V gene is TRBV5-1, the J gene TRBJ2-5; 8 positions match TRBD1. The germline V gene encodes CDR1 SGHRS and CDR2 YFSETQ. The CDR3 is made up of 17 amino acids. J was trimmed by 5 bases and V by 0 bases; bases with no gene match: 12. The CDR3 DNA reads as TGCGCCAGCAGCTTGGCGGGACAGGTCCGTGAGGGGGAGACCCAGTACTTC. Translation: CASSLAGQVREGETQYF.

The chain joins TRBV6-1 to TRBJ2-1, with 9 bases lining up with TRBD1. The germline gives CDR1 MNHNS, CDR2 SASEGT. The CDR3 has 15 amino acids. V dropped 7 bases and J dropped 0; count of bases not matched to a gene: 4. The CDR3 reads CASTKDRGSYNEQFF. The CDR3 DNA reads TGTGCCAGCACCAAGGACAGGGGCTCCTACAATGAGCAGTTCTTC.